This T cell receptor (beta chain) was captured in a study of CD8+CD57+ T cells in acquired aplastic anemia. Study conclusions and caveats: Nearly 30 CD8+ CDR3 sequences were shared between patients and controls. A significant difference in CD8+ Simpson's diversity between patients and controls was not found.

The sequenced patients had an expansion of CD8+CD57+ cells seen by flow cytometry. Profiling that covered TCR beta VDJ and CDR3 relied on genomic DNA as its template. Via MiXCR, TCRdb re-called the reads, giving one row per CDR3 protein. The table records fewer than 300,000 distinct CDR3 sequences, 65% to 90% of them present only once. As concerns this clonotype: Its antigen is as yet unknown. This likely comes from a read error, as the CDR3 has no conserved phenylalanine or tryptophan at its end.

Germline-derived CDR1 and CDR2 are SEHNR and FQNEAQ (reference sequence). V gave up 6 bases and J gave up 12 bases, with 18 bases separating them. The CDR3 consists of 13 residues. The sequencing sample was made of sorted CD4+, CD8+, or CD8+CD57+ T cells (not recorded which) from PBMCs. The TCR sequence derives from a human donor with aplastic anemia. The rearrangement joins TRBV7-9 to TRBJ2-1, with D perhaps TRBD2 (6 bases). The CDR3 region has the DNA TGTGCCAGCAGTGATGGGGGGATCGGGGGGCAGTTCGTC. The encoded protein is CASSDGGIGGQFV.